One and the same sample provided the 26 T cell receptor beta chains below, sequenced in a study of blood T cell repertoires in COVID-19. The method was immunoSEQ multiplex PCR; TCRdb's version includes in-frame clones alone and lacks a portion of them. Of 150,000 to 200,000 clones in the sample, 70% to 90% are singletons; the top ten hold roughly 4%. Sequenced: peripheral blood. These receptors were obtained from a woman aged 70-85 years with acute or convalescent COVID-19.

This chain uses TRBV10-3 with TRBJ2-3, with 10 bases fitting TRBD2. The J segment lost 1 base and the V segment lost 2 bases, leaving 3 bases of the junction unmatched. Looked up from germline, CDR1 is ENHRY and CDR2 is SYGVKD. This CDR3 region has 16 residues. The CDR3 DNA reads TGTGCCATCAGTGAGGGGCTAGCGGGAGGCACAGATACGCAGTATTTT. Residues: CAISEGLAGGTDTQYF.

The chain recombines TRBV6-2 or TRBV6-3 with TRBJ2-7; unclear D gene. The CDR3 contains 11 residues. Germline-derived CDR1 and CDR2 are MNHEY and SVGEGT. Trimming stripped 6 bases from V and 3 bases from J, with 6 bases between. The CDR3 loop is CASSRLYEQYF. The DNA for the CDR3 is TGTGCCAGCAGCCGTCTCTACGAGCAGTACTTC.

This chain connects TRBV19 to TRBJ1-5; D is ambiguous. V dropped 8 bases and J dropped 5 bases, with 13 bases sitting between them. Germline CDR1 LNHDA, CDR2 SQIVND (reference sequence). The CDR3 has 13 amino acids. The DNA of the CDR3 is TGTGCCAGTGAGTCAGGAGGGTATCAGCCCCAGCATTTT. This gives the protein CASESGGYQPQHF.

This rearrangement joins TRBV9 to TRBJ1-2; D not certain. Deletions cut 0 bases from V and 0 bases from J, with 9 bases between. Germline-derived CDR1 and CDR2 are SGDLS and YYNGEE. This CDR3 is built from 15 residues. The CDR3 DNA sequence: TGTGCCAGCAGCGTAGCCCTGAACTCTAACTATGGCTACACCTTC. This sequence encodes CASSVALNSNYGYTF.

V is TRBV9 and J is TRBJ1-1; 8 nucleotides match TRBD1. The CDR3 contains 14 residues. The germline CDR1 and CDR2 sequences are SGDLS and YYNGEE. The ends lost 0 bases at V and 9 bases at J; junction bases unmatched: 7. The CDR3 loop reads CASSVGRQGAKAFF. The CDR3 DNA follows: TGTGCCAGCAGCGTAGGGCGGCAGGGGGCAAAAGCTTTCTTT.

The chain combines TRBV4-2 with TRBJ2-2; D perhaps matches TRBD2 (5 bases). The CDR3 has 18 amino acids. The V and J ends lost 0 bases and 0 bases respectively, with 14 bases between them. Germline values: CDR1 LGHNA, CDR2 YNFKEQ. CDR3 nucleotides: TGTGCCAGCAGCCAAGATGCGGCGCGGGCTTCGAACACCGGGGAGCTGTTTTTT. Residues: CASSQDAARASNTGELFF.

V gene TRBV19 combines with J gene TRBJ1-5; a weak D match, TRBD1 (6 bases). Germline V lookup: CDR1 LNHDA, CDR2 SQIVND (reference sequence). V was pared by 4 bases and J by 6 bases, with 22 bases between. The CDR3 loop spans 17 amino acids. The CDR3 nucleotides are TGTGCCAGTAGTAGTTGGGGAGGGGGGCCGCAAGTTCAGCCCCAGCATTTT. Protein sequence: CASSSWGGGPQVQPQHF.

The chain carries TRBV12-3 or TRBV12-4 and TRBJ1-4; 8 bases fit TRBD1. The CDR3 has 13 residues. The junction had 4 bases not matched to a gene; V was cut back by 3 bases and J by 10 bases. The CDR3 coding sequence is TGTGCCAGCAGTTTGGACAGGGTATCAAAACTGTTTTTT. Protein sequence: CASSLDRVSKLFF.

The table lists this clone with a count of one. The rearrangement links TRBV4-3 to TRBJ1-5; no clear D. V lost 0 bases and J 4 bases, leaving 7 bases between the germline ends. CDR1 and CDR2 (germline): LGHNA, YSLEER. The CDR3 loop spans 14 amino acids. The CDR3 nucleotides read TGCGCCAGCAGCCAAGAATCGGGGAATCAGCCCCAGCATTTT. Translated: CASSQESGNQPQHF.

The sample holds a few counts of this clone. This chain uses TRBV6-1 with TRBJ1-3; no definite D call. The CDR3 runs 16 residues. The V end was cut by 0 bases, the J end by 4 bases, with 13 bases between. Germline V gene lookup returns CDR1 MNHNS and CDR2 SASEGT. The CDR3 loop is CASSEALRGTGNTIYF. The CDR3 DNA is TGTGCCAGCAGTGAAGCGCTTCGGGGTACCGGAAACACCATATATTTT.

The chain uses TRBV28 and TRBJ2-2; 8 bases align to TRBD1. Germline trimming cut 2 bases from V and 7 bases from J; bases unmatched to any gene: 6. The length of the CDR3 is 15 residues. Germline V lookup: CDR1 MDHEN, CDR2 SYDVKM. The CDR3: CASSLLQGAVGELFF. DNA for the CDR3: TGTGCCAGCAGTTTACTGCAGGGGGCGGTCGGGGAGCTGTTTTTT.

The chain has TRBV11-3 and TRBJ1-1, with no clear D. Trimming shortened V by 2 bases and J by 1 base, and 5 bases separated the two germline ends. Germline CDR1 and CDR2: SGHNT and YENEEA. There are 13 residues in the CDR3. Here the CDR3 reads CASSLFQNTEAFF. The CDR3 coding sequence is TGTGCCAGCAGCTTATTCCAGAACACTGAAGCTTTCTTT.

This clone was counted once. This chain joins TRBV11-3 and TRBJ1-2; no reliable D call. There are 16 residues in the CDR3. The germline V and J ends were trimmed by 1 base and 0 bases, with 12 bases remaining between them. CDR1 is SGHNT and CDR2 is YENEEA in the germline V gene. The CDR3 coding sequence is TGTGCCAGCAGCTTAGGATCGATCCAGACTAACTATGGCTACACCTTC. Translating gives CASSLGSIQTNYGYTF.

This chain connects TRBV7-2 to TRBJ2-5; 7 nucleotides align to TRBD1. After removal of 1 base from V and 6 bases from J, the junction contained 8 bases not matched to a gene. This CDR3 region has 15 residues. From germline, CDR1 is SGHTA and CDR2 FQGNSA. This CDR3 reads CASSLVGQGGQTQYF. The DNA of the CDR3 is TGTGCCAGCAGCTTAGTGGGACAAGGGGGCCAGACCCAGTACTTC.

This chain joins TRBV19 and TRBJ1-1, with D tentatively TRBD1 (6 bases). CDR1 LNHDA and CDR2 SQIVND come from the germline V gene (reference sequence). V lost 4 bases and J 4 bases, leaving 13 bases between the germline ends. The CDR3 has 14 residues. CDR3 nucleotide sequence: TGTGCCAGTAGTAGGGGGCCGGCAATCACTGAAGCTTTCTTT. This gives the protein CASSRGPAITEAFF.

The genes are TRBV11-2 and TRBJ1-6; TRBD1 might be the D (5 bases). The CDR3 runs to 14 residues. V lost 3 bases and J lost 6, with 9 bases in between. Per the germline V gene, CDR1 is SGHAT and CDR2 is FQNNGV. DNA for the CDR3: TGTGCCAGCAGCTTTTCGCAGGGTAATTCACCCCTCCACTTT. It codes for CASSFSQGNSPLHF.

This clone was found once. The chain combines TRBV30 with TRBJ1-1; D is unresolved. Per germline, CDR1 GTSNPN and CDR2 SVGIG (reference sequence). V lost 0 bases, J lost 1 base, and 12 bases lay in between. CDR3 length: 15 residues. For the CDR3, the DNA is TGTGCCTGGAGTGTGGGCAGAATTACGAACACTGAAGCTTTCTTT. Encoded protein: CAWSVGRITNTEAFF.

This chain connects TRBV2 to TRBJ1-4; D may be TRBD1 (6 bases). V shed 7 bases and J shed 4 bases, with 10 bases lying between them. The CDR3 spans 13 residues. Germline V CDR1 and CDR2: SNHLY, FYNNEI. As DNA, the CDR3 is TGTGCCAGCACTAAGGGGGATAATGAAAAACTGTTTTTT. Protein: CASTKGDNEKLFF.

The chain employs TRBV27 and TRBJ1-6, with 7 bases matching TRBD1. Germline V gives CDR1 MNHEY, CDR2 SMNVEV (reference sequence). With 6 bases clipped from V and 7 bases from J, the junction kept 6 bases outside the gene matches. This CDR3 has 14 amino acids. The CDR3 nucleotides are TGTGCCAGCAGGAAGGGACAGACAAATTCACCCCTCCACTTT. As protein: CASRKGQTNSPLHF.

The chain carries TRBV25-1 and TRBJ2-1; perhaps TRBD2 as D (6 bases). Trimming cost V 1 base and J 3 bases, with 10 bases left between them. CDR1 and CDR2 (germline): MGHDK, SYGVNS. This CDR3 region has 15 residues. CDR3 DNA: TGTGCCAGCAGTGAATCCGGAGGGGACTACAATGAGCAGTTCTTC. This translates into CASSESGGDYNEQFF.

The rearrangement links TRBV10-3 to TRBJ1-1; D is perhaps TRBD1 (6 bases). V was trimmed by 5 bases and J by 0 bases, leaving 10 bases between them. The CDR3 has 14 residues. Germline lookup yields CDR1 ENHRY and CDR2 SYGVKD. The CDR3 protein is CAISLDSLNTEAFF. In nucleotides, the CDR3 is TGTGCCATCAGTTTGGACAGTCTGAACACTGAAGCTTTCTTT.

CDR3 nucleotides: TGTGCCAGCAGTCGGGACAGATCCACAGATACGCAGTATTTT. Translating it yields CASSRDRSTDTQYF. The chain uses TRBV6-4 and TRBJ2-3, with 7 bases matching TRBD1. The length of the CDR3 is 14 residues. V gave up 5 bases and J gave up 2 bases; unmatched junction bases: 4. CDR1 MRHNA and CDR2 SNTAGT come from the germline V gene.

The chain is built from TRBV11-3 and TRBJ2-1, with 7 bases that match TRBD2. The ends lost 1 base at V and 9 bases at J; junction bases unmatched: 9. Per the germline V gene, CDR1 is SGHNT and CDR2 is YENEEA. CDR3 length equals 15 residues. The CDR3 sequence is CASSLVSGGFSEQFF. The CDR3 DNA sequence: TGTGCCAGCAGCTTAGTGTCCGGGGGGTTCAGTGAGCAGTTCTTC. The entire variable domain, with the rest obtained from reference TRBV11-3 and TRBJ2-1, is as follows: EAGVVQSPRYKIIEKKQPVAFWCNPISGHNTLYWYLQNLGQGPELLIRYENEEAVDDSQLPKDRFSAERLKGVDSTLKIQPAELGDSAVYLCASSLVSGGFSEQFFGPGTRLTVL.

This chain uses TRBV9 with TRBJ1-4, with 7 bases that match TRBD1. The CDR3 is 14 residues long. Trimming at V came to 4 bases and at J to 7 bases, leaving 7 bases not matched to a gene. The germline gives CDR1 SGDLS, CDR2 YYNGEE. This chain's CDR3 is CASSSRQGGEKLFF. The CDR3, as DNA: TGTGCCAGCAGCTCGCGACAGGGTGGTGAAAAACTGTTTTTT.

The chain employs TRBV4-2 and TRBJ1-1, with a weak D call TRBD1 (6 bases). V lost 2 bases and J lost 5, with 15 bases in between. This CDR3 region has 15 residues. Per the germline V gene, CDR1 is LGHNA and CDR2 is YNFKEQ. CDR3 sequence: CASSQSLTGSTEAFF. CDR3 DNA sequence: TGTGCCAGCAGCCAAAGTCTCACAGGGAGTACTGAAGCTTTCTTT.

V gene TRBV6-5 combines with J gene TRBJ2-1; tentatively, D is TRBD2 (6 bases). Germline values: CDR1 MNHEY, CDR2 SVGAGI. Trimming shortened V by 11 bases and J by 8 bases, and 16 bases separated the two germline ends. The CDR3 runs to 12 residues. CDR3 in DNA: TGTGCCGGTTCAACCGGGACTTATGAGCAGTTCTTC. This gives the protein CAGSTGTYEQFF.